This T cell receptor (beta chain) was recorded in a study of cytomegalovirus exposure and HLA in healthy donors. In the case of this clone: The antigen is undetermined.

All the people who gave samples were healthy bone marrow donors. Trimming shortened V by 5 bases and J by 7 bases, and 21 bases separated the two germline ends. From germline, CDR1 is MNHEY and CDR2 SVGAGI. The CDR3 has 15 amino acids. 13 Jbeta primers and 60 Vbeta primers were used for the PCR. Data came from immunoSEQ multiplex PCR; TCRdb stores just in-frame clones and leaves some out. This sample has about 200,000 clones, with around three quarters found just once. Whole-study results and caveats: In an earlier analysis, most TCR beta V segments were productive about 87% or about 30% of the time.

Sequencing was carried out using PBMCs. The rearrangement joins TRBV6-5 to TRBJ2-7; D is possibly TRBD2 (5 bases). The clonotype originates from a man aged 25 to 45 in good health and CMV-seronegative. The CDR3 protein is CASSRKEGKSGEQYF. The CDR3 region has the DNA TGTGCCAGCAGTAGAAAGGAAGGCAAGTCGGGAGAGCAGTACTTC.